This T cell receptor beta chain was sequenced during a study of shared T cell receptors in the human thymus. Produced via immunoSEQ multiplex PCR; TCRdb's table is partial and in-frame only. The profile shows 450,000 to 650,000 clones, around 82% of them singletons. Per the germline V gene, CDR1 is LNHNV and CDR2 is YYDKDF (reference sequence). Trimming removed 7 bases at V and 0 bases at J, with 13 bases between. CDR3 size: 15 residues. These data were also reused for a study on human thymus T cells.

The V gene is TRBV15, the J gene TRBJ1-5, with no clear D. Sequenced material: thymocytes. This receptor was identified in a boy less than two years old with a congenital heart defect. The CDR3 DNA reads as TGTGCCACCACCCCCCAAGAGGATAGCAATCAGCCCCAGCATTTT. Translated, it gives CATTPQEDSNQPQHF.